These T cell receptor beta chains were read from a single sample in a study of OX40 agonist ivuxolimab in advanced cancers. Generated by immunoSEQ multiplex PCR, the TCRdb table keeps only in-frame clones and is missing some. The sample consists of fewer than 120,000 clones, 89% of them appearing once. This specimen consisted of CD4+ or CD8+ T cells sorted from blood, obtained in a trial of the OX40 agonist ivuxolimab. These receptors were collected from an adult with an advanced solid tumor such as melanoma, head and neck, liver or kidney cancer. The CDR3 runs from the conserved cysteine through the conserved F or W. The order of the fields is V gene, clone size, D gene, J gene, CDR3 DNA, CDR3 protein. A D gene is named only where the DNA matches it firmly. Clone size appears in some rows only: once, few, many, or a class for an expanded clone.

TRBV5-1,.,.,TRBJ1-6,TGCGCCAGCAGCTTGGACGATAATTCACCCCTCCACTTT,CASSLDDNSPLHF
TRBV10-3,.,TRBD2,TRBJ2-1,TGTGCCATCAGTGAGTCCTGGAGGACTAGCGGGGGGAATGAGCAGTTCTTC,CAISESWRTSGGNEQFF
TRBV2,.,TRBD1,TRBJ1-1,TGTGCCAGCAGTGTAAGGGGGCCCACTGAAGCTTTCTTT,CASSVRGPTEAFF
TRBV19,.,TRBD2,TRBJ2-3,TGTGCCAGTAGTAAGGGGGGAGCGGGAGGCCCCACAGATACGCAGTATTTT,CASSKGGAGGPTDTQYF
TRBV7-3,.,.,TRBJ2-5,TGTGCCAGCAGCTTTGGGACTCAAGAGACCCAGTACTTC,CASSFGTQETQYF
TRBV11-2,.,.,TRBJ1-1,TGTGCCAGCAGCCGTGATTCGAACACTGAAGCTTTCTTT,CASSRDSNTEAFF
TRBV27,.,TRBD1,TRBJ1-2,TGTGCCAGCAGCCCGACAGGGGCCTATGGCTACACCTTC,CASSPTGAYGYTF
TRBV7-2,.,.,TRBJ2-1,TGTGCCAGCAGCTCCTCCGGGACGAATTACAATGAGCAGTTCTTC,CASSSSGTNYNEQFF
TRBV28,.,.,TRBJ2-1,TGTGCCATCAGTAGGGGTGGCAATGAGCAGTTCTTC,CAISRGGNEQFF
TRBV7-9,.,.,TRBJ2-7,TGTGCCAGCAGCTTAGCGGGAGGTCGGAACGAGCAGTACTTC,CASSLAGGRNEQYF
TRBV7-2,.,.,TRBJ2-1,TGTGCCAGCAGTCCGTCCCAATCTGAGCAGTTCTTC,CASSPSQSEQFF
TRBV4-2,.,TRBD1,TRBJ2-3,TGTGCCAGCAGCCTTTCGGGGACAGGCAGCACAGATACGCAGTATTTT,CASSLSGTGSTDTQYF
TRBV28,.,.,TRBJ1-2,TGTGCCAGCAGCAACACGGGCCTAGGCTATGGCTACACCTTC,CASSNTGLGYGYTF
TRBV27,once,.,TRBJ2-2,TGTGCCAGCAGTCTAAGGGTGGGACAGGGGTCTCTAGCGGGAAGGACCGGGGAGCTGTTTTTT,CASSLRVGQGSLAGRTGELFF
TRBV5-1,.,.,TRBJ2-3,TGCGCCAGCAGCTTTTTAGGGGAAGGACCAGATACGCAGTATTTT,CASSFLGEGPDTQYF
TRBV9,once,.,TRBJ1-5,TGTGCCAGCAGCGTAGGGTACGGGAATCAGCCCCAGCATTTT,CASSVGYGNQPQHF
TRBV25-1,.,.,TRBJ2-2,TGTGCCAGCAGTGTCCACGGGACTTTGAACACCGGGGAGCTGTTTTTT,CASSVHGTLNTGELFF
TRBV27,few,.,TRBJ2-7,TGTGCCAGCAGGCAGGGTTGGGAGCAGTACTTC,CASRQGWEQYF
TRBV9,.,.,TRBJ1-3,TGTGCCAGCAGCGTAGCTACAGGGTCTGGAAACACCATATATTTT,CASSVATGSGNTIYF
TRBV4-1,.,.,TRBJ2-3,TGCGCCAGCAGAAGGGCAGCCGAAACCAAAGATACGCAGTATTTT,CASRRAAETKDTQYF
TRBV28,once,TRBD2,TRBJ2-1,TGTGCCAGCAGCCCCGGAACTAGCGGATACAATGAGCAGTTCTTC,CASSPGTSGYNEQFF
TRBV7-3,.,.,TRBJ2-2,TGTGCCAGCAGCCGCCGGGACGGAGACACCGGGGAGCTGTTTTTT,CASSRRDGDTGELFF
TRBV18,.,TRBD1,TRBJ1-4,TGTGCCAGCTCCCGACAGGGGGGCAATTTCTGGCATCTGTTTTTT,CASSRQGGNFWHLFF
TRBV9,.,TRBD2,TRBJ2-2,TGTGCCAGCAGCGTGACTAGCGGTGCTCCCGGGGAGCTGTTTTTT,CASSVTSGAPGELFF